The 9 T cell receptor beta chains below all came from one sample that was sequenced in a study of glioma-infiltrating T cells. Using RNA template, CDR3s of TCR alpha and beta were amplified with iRepertoire arm-PCR. From the multiplex PCR reads, TCRdb called clonotypes with MiXCR, one entry per CDR3 protein. Of 35,000 to 45,000 distinct CDR3 sequences listed, more than 20% are singletons. The sequenced material came from glioma tissue, nonneoplastic brain tissue, or PBMCs (not recorded which). The receptors were sampled from a human donor with low-grade glioma or glioblastoma, undergoing nonglioma brain surgery, or in good health (not recorded which).

Many counts were recorded for this clonotype. The rearrangement links TRBV4-1 to TRBJ2-7; tentative D call: TRBD1 (6 bases). In germline, CDR1 is MGHRA, CDR2 YSYEKL. CDR3 length: 14 residues. The ends were cut back, 4 bases at V and 0 bases at J, with 10 bases in the middle. The DNA of the CDR3 is TGCGCCAGCAGCCTTCAAGGGGGCTCCTACGAGCAGTACTTC. Protein product: CASSLQGGSYEQYF.

This clonotype was seen many times. The CDR3 DNA reads TGCAGTGCCCACCCTAGCGGTCACGGCAATGAGCAGTTCTTC. Encoded protein: CSAHPSGHGNEQFF. The chain joins TRBV20-1 to TRBJ2-1, with TRBD2 identical over 7 bases. The germline gives CDR1 DFQATT, CDR2 SNEGSKA (reference sequence). This CDR3 spans 14 amino acids. Trimming removed 6 bases from V and 6 bases from J; junction bases left unmatched: 11.

About this clonotype itself: A much larger clone lies a single base off, so this may be a read error. This chain links TRBV11-3 with TRBJ1-1, with no clear D. The germline V gene encodes CDR1 SGHNT and CDR2 YENEEA. CDR3 length: 15 amino acids. V was pared by 4 bases and J by 1 base, with 13 bases between. The CDR3 here is CASSSSWTKNTEAFF. The CDR3 nucleotides are TGTGCCAGCAGCTCTTCCTGGACTAAGAACACTGAAGCTTTCTTT. The entire variable domain, with the rest obtained from reference TRBV11-3 and TRBJ1-1, is as follows: EAGVVQSPRYKIIEKKQPVAFWCNPISGHNTLYWYLQNLGQGPELLIRYENEEAVDDSQLPKDRFSAERLKGVDSTLKIQPAELGDSAVYLCASSSSWTKNTEAFFGQGTRLTVV.

This clonotype was detected ten times or more. The V gene is TRBV7-3, the J gene TRBJ2-1, with D perhaps TRBD1 (5 bases). The V end lost 1 base, the J end lost 8 bases, and 12 bases lay between the germline ends. CDR1 SGHTA and CDR2 FQGTGA come from the germline V gene. The CDR3 runs to 14 residues. The DNA for the CDR3 is TGTGCCAGCAGCTTAATGGACATCCGGGATGAGCAGTTCTTC. Residues: CASSLMDIRDEQFF.

CDR3: CASSLSGTDDQPQHF. CDR3 bases: TGCGCCAGCAGCTTGTCCGGGACAGATGATCAGCCCCAGCATTTT. This chain joins TRBV5-1 and TRBJ1-5, with 7 nucleotides matching TRBD1. The CDR3 extends over 15 amino acids. J lost 5 bases, V lost 1 base, and 6 bases had no gene match. Germline V gene lookup returns CDR1 SGHRS and CDR2 YFSETQ.

This clonotype was recorded at least ten times. The gene calls are TRBV14 and TRBJ2-1; D uncertain. Germline loops: CDR1 SGHDN, CDR2 FVKESK. V was pared by 3 bases and J by 12 bases, with 9 bases between. There are 11 residues in the CDR3. Written as DNA, the CDR3 is TGTGCCAGCAGCCAGGGCCCCCCGCAGTTCTTC. This translates into CASSQGPPQFF. The full variable domain, its missing parts supplied by reference TRBV14 and TRBJ2-1, is EAGVTQFPSHSVIEKGQTVTLRCDPISGHDNLYWYRRVMGKEIKFLLHFVKESKQDESGMPNNRFLAERTGGTYSTLKVQPAELEDSGVYFCASSQGPPQFFGPGTRLTVL.

This clonotype was seen many times. This chain links TRBV4-1 with TRBJ1-5; D gene ambiguous. The CDR3 covers 15 residues. V lost 1 base and J 3 bases, leaving 10 bases between the germline ends. Germline CDR1 MGHRA, CDR2 YSYEKL. CDR3 sequence reads: CASSQGRVNNQPQHF. CDR3 bases: TGCGCCAGCAGCCAAGGAAGGGTTAACAATCAGCCCCAGCATTTT.

In its sample, this clonotype was seen many times. In nucleotides, the CDR3 is TGCGCCAGCAGCTTCGGGACGAAGGAAAACACCATATATTTT. It encodes CASSFGTKENTIYF. This chain connects TRBV5-1 to TRBJ1-3, with D possibly TRBD1 on 5 matching bases. V lost 2 bases, J lost 6 bases, and 12 bases lay in between. The germline V gene encodes CDR1 SGHRS and CDR2 YFSETQ. CDR3 length: 14 amino acids.

Many counts were recorded for this clonotype. The chain joins TRBV25-1 to TRBJ2-1; no clear D gene. Trimming left V 3 bases short and J 4 bases short, with 7 bases between. CDR3 length equals 13 residues. CDR1 is MGHDK, CDR2 SYGVNS, per germline. CDR3 protein: CASSEVLYNEQFF. Here the CDR3 DNA reads TGTGCCAGCAGTGAGGTTTTATACAATGAGCAGTTCTTC.